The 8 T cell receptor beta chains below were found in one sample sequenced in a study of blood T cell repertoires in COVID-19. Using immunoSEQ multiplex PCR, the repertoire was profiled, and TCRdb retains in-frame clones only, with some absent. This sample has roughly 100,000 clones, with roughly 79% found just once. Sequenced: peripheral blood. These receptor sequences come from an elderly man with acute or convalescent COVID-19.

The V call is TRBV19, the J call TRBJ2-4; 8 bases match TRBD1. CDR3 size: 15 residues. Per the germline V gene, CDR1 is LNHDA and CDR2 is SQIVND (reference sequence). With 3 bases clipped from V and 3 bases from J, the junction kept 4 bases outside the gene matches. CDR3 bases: TGTGCCAGTAGTATGCAACAGGGGGGCAAAAACATTCAGTACTTC. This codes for CASSMQQGGKNIQYF.

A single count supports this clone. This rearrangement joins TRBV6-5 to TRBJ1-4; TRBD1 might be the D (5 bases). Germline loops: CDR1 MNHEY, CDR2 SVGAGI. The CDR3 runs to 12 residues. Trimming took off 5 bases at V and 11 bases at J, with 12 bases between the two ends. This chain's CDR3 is CASSLGVGKLFF. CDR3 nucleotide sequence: TGTGCCAGCAGTCTAGGGGTTGGGAAACTGTTTTTT.

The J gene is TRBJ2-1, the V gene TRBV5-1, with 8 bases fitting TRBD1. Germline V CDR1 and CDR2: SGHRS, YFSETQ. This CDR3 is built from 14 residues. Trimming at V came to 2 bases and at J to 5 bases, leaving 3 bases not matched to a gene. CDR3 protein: CASSLQGEDNEQFF. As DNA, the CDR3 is TGCGCCAGCAGCTTACAGGGGGAGGACAATGAGCAGTTCTTC.

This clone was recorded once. CDR3 coding DNA: TGTGCCTGGAGTGTCAGGCAGCGGCTCAATGGCTACACCTTC. Translation gives CAWSVRQRLNGYTF. The V and J genes are TRBV30 and TRBJ1-2; D not certain. This CDR3 region has 14 residues. The germline V gene encodes CDR1 GTSNPN and CDR2 SVGIG (reference sequence). Trimming stripped 0 bases from V and 6 bases from J, with 14 bases between.

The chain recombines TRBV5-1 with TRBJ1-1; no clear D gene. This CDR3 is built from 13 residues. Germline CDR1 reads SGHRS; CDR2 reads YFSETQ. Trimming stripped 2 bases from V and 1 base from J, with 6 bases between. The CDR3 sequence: CASSFDWNTEAFF. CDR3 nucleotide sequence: TGCGCCAGCAGCTTCGACTGGAACACTGAAGCTTTCTTT.

The CDR3: CASSKGHPSNQPQHF. CDR3 nucleotide sequence: TGTGCCAGCAGCAAAGGACACCCTAGCAATCAGCCCCAGCATTTT. The rearrangement joins TRBV21-1 to TRBJ1-5; TRBD1, as called in the table, went unchecked against the DNA. TRBV21-1 counts as a pseudogene. The CDR3 runs to 15 residues.

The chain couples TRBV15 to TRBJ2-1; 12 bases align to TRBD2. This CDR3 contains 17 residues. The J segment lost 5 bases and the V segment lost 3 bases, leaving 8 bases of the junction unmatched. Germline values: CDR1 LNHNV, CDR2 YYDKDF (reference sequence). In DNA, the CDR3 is TGTGCCACCAGCAGGGAACTAGCGGGAGGTTCTGACAATGAGCAGTTCTTC. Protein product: CATSRELAGGSDNEQFF.

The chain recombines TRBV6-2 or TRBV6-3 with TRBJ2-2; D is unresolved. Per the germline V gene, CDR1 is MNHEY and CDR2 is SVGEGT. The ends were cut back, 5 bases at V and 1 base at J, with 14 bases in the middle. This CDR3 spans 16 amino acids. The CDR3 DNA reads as TGTGCCAGCAGTCTCACGAGCAGGCTGAACACCGGGGAGCTGTTTTTT. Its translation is CASSLTSRLNTGELFF.